This record covers a single T cell receptor beta chain. The antigen is unknown. Germline values: CDR1 SGHNT, CDR2 YENEEA. The CDR3 runs to 14 residues. V was cut by 3 bases and J by 6 bases, with 12 bases left in between. This entry comes from a study of lymphopenia after photon versus proton radiotherapy. Findings and limits, study-wide: Oligoclonal CD8+ Temra expansion after nadir drove photon patients' diversity drop. Better survival with proton therapy was suggested as possible, not demonstrated. Post-nadir TCR diversity decline inversely tracked overall survival among those who died. Relative stability marked proton patients; photon patients lost diversity and naive cells.

Clones were read by immunoSEQ multiplex PCR, and TCRdb kept only the in-frame ones, dropping some. Here the sample spans 25,000 to 30,000 clones, around 87% being singletons. The sequencing used peripheral blood, collected from a patient treated with proton-based radiotherapy. The clonotype was recovered from a woman aged 55-70 years with cholangiocarcinoma. Some clones in this sample may be carry-over from other donors' samples. The chain carries TRBV11-3 and TRBJ2-1; D is unresolved. The CDR3 sequence is CASSFSTAINEQFF. In DNA, the CDR3 is TGTGCCAGCAGCTTTAGCACGGCCATCAATGAGCAGTTCTTC.